This is a list of T cell receptor beta chains from one sample in a study of pediatric ulcerative colitis. Some clones are missing from TCRdb's copy, which holds only in-frame ones; the method was immunoSEQ multiplex PCR. The table records 30,000 or so clones, around 82% of them present only once. Sequenced: blood. The receptors were sampled from a boy aged 5-17 years with severe ulcerative colitis. CDR3s include the opening cysteine and the closing phenylalanine or tryptophan. The order of the fields is D gene, J gene, V gene, clone size, CDR3 DNA, CDR3 protein. A D gene is named only where the DNA matches it firmly. Not all rows give a size; the values are once, few, many and, for expanded clones, a class.

>NA|TRBJ1-2|TRBV5-1|once
TGCGCCAGCAGCTTGACAAACTATGGCTACACCTTC
CASSLTNYGYTF
>NA|TRBJ2-5|TRBV2|NA
TGTGCCAGCAGTCATCCGGGACTGATGCAAGAGACCCAGTACTTC
CASSHPGLMQETQYF
>NA|TRBJ1-6|TRBV5-6|few
TGTGCCAGCAGCTTCGGAATTAATTCACCCCTCCACTTT
CASSFGINSPLHF
>NA|TRBJ2-1|TRBV2|NA
TGTGCCAGCAGTTTAACTCCCGCGCGGCATGAGCAGTTCTTC
CASSLTPARHEQFF
>NA|TRBJ1-5|TRBV1|few
TGCACCAGCCCCCCGGGGGCAGGTCAGCCCCAGCATTTT
CTSPPGAGQPQHF
>TRBD1|TRBJ2-5|TRBV7-3|NA
TGTGCCAGCAGCCCAGGACAGGGGTTAGAGACCCAGTACTTC
CASSPGQGLETQYF
>NA|TRBJ2-7|TRBV30|NA
TGTGCCTGGAGTTCGGGGCCCTACGAGCAGTACTTC
CAWSSGPYEQYF
>NA|TRBJ1-1|TRBV18|NA
TGTGCCAGCTCACCTTTTCCAAGCACTGAAGCTTTCTTT
CASSPFPSTEAFF
>NA|TRBJ1-5|TRBV6-5|NA
TGTGCCAGCTCCGATAGCAATCAGCCCCAGCATTTT
CASSDSNQPQHF
>NA|TRBJ1-6|TRBV7-9|NA
TGTGCCAGCAGCCTAGCCGGGGGGCGAGAAAATTCACCCCTCCACTTT
CASSLAGGRENSPLHF
>NA|TRBJ2-5|TRBV7-6|NA
TGTGCCAGTCTTAAGTCAACCGGGGAGACCCAGTACTTC
CASLKSTGETQYF
>NA|TRBJ1-2|TRBV5-1|few
TGCGCCAGCAGCTTGGGGAAACCCAACTATGGCTACACCTTC
CASSLGKPNYGYTF
>TRBD1|TRBJ2-1|TRBV2|NA
TGTGCCAGCAGTGAAGCGCTAGGGACAGGGGGCGATGAGCAGTTCTTC
CASSEALGTGGDEQFF
>TRBD1|TRBJ1-2|TRBV7-2|NA
TGTGCCAGCACCGGACAGGGCTATGGCTACACCTTC
CASTGQGYGYTF
>NA|TRBJ2-7|TRBV9|NA
TGTGCCAGCAGCGTAGCTACGGGCGAGCAGTACTTC
CASSVATGEQYF
>NA|TRBJ1-3|TRBV12-5|NA
TGTGCTAGCGCCTTGGGACACGGGTTAGGAAACACCATATATTTT
CASALGHGLGNTIYF
>NA|TRBJ2-7|TRBV27|NA
TGTGCCAGCAGTTTATCCCAGGGCTACGAGCAGTACTTC
CASSLSQGYEQYF
>NA|TRBJ2-7|TRBV6-6|NA
TGTGCCAGCAGACCCGGACTGATATACGAGCAGTACTTC
CASRPGLIYEQYF
>NA|TRBJ1-1|TRBV19|NA
TGTGCCAGTATTTCAGGGAGTAGGAGCACTGAAGCTTTCTTT
CASISGSRSTEAFF
>NA|TRBJ2-5|TRBV30|NA
TGTGCCTGGAGTGCTGGGCCACCAGGAGAGACCCAGTACTTC
CAWSAGPPGETQYF
>NA|TRBJ1-2|TRBV5-4|NA
TGTGCCAGCAGCTTGGGGTGGGGTGATAACTATGGCTACACCTTC
CASSLGWGDNYGYTF
>NA|TRBJ1-2|TRBV7-8|few
TGTGCCAGCAGCTTGTTGGCTAACTATGGCTACACCTTC
CASSLLANYGYTF